In this sample, the clone carrying this T cell receptor (beta chain) turned up a few times. The antigen remains undetermined. This sample is part of a study of T cell responses to AZD1222 COVID-19 vaccine. Trimming left V 0 bases short and J 4 bases short, with 7 bases between. Germline V gene lookup returns CDR1 MNHNY and CDR2 SVGAGI (reference sequence). The CDR3 is 13 residues long. Libraries were prepared by immunoSEQ multiplex PCR; TCRdb keeps only in-frame clonotypes and omits some of them. The repertoire holds about 170,000 clones, with around 85% as singletons. Whole-study results and caveats: Rises in breadth and depth of Spike-specific TCRs came after two AZD1222 doses. Reportedly, nearly half of unique spike TCRs recognized epitopes outside B.1.351/B.1.1.7 mutations. At 160-218 and 743-854, vaccine-associated CD4 TCRs were dominant, and they spanned spike.

The source of this sequence is an adult who received the AZD1222 COVID-19 vaccine. The V gene is TRBV6-6, the J gene TRBJ2-7; no reliable D call. The source material was peripheral blood, sampled 28 days after the second AZD1222 dose. In DNA, the CDR3 is TGTGCCAGCAGTTACTCGTATAGGTACGAGCAGTACTTC. This gives the protein CASSYSYRYEQYF.